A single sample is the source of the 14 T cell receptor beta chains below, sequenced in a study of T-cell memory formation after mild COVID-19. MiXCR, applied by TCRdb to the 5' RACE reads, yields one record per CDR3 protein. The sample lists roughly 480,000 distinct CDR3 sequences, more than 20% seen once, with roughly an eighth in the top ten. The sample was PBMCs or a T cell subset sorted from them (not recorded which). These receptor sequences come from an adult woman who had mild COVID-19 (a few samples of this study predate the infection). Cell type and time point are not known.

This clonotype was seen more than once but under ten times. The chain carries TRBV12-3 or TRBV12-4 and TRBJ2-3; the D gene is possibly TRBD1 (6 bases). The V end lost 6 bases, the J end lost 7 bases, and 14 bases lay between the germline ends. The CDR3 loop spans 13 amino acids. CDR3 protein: CASRKGVDNTQYF. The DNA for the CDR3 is TGTGCCAGCAGAAAGGGGGTAGACAATACGCAGTATTTT.

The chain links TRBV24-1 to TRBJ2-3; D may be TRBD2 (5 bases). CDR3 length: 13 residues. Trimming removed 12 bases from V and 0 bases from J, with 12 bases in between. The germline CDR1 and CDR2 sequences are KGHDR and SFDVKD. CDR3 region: CAVAGKSTDTQYF. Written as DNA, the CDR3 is TGTGCCGTCGCCGGGAAAAGCACAGATACGCAGTATTTT.

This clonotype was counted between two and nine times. The CDR3 nucleotides read TGTGCCAGCAGCCCTCGGTTCCTAGCGGGAGCCACAGCGAACAATGAGCAGTTCTTC. Its translation is CASSPRFLAGATANNEQFF. The rearrangement joins TRBV7-8 to TRBJ2-1; 10 positions agree with TRBD2. Trimming cost V 5 bases and J 5 bases; bases outside gene matches: 18. The CDR3 consists of 19 residues. Germline CDR1 reads SGHVS; CDR2 reads FQNEAQ.

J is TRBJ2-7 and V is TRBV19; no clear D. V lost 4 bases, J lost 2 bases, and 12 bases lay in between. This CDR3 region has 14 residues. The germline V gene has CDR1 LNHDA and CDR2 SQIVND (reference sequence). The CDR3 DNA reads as TGTGCCAGTAGTACCTACCCGAGGCCCTACGAGCAGTACTTC. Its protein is CASSTYPRPYEQYF.

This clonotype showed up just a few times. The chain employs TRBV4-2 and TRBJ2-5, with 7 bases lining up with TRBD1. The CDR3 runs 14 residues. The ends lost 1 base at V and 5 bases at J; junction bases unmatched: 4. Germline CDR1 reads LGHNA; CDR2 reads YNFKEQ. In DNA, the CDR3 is TGTGCCAGCAGCCAAGGGACAGGCGGGGAGACCCAGTACTTC. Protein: CASSQGTGGETQYF.

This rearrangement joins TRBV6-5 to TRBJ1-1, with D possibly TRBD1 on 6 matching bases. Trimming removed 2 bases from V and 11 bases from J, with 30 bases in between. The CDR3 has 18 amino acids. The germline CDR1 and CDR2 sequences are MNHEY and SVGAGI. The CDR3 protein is CASSYPSGGPGKGGRAFF. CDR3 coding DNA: TGTGCCAGCAGTTACCCCAGCGGGGGGCCAGGGAAAGGCGGGAGGGCTTTCTTT.

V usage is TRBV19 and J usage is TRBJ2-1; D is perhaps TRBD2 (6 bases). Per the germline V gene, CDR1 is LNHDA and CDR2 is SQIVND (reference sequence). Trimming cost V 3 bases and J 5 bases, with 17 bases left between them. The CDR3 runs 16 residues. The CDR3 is CASSIGIRAGHNEQFF. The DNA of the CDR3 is TGTGCCAGTAGTATTGGGATTCGGGCGGGACACAATGAGCAGTTCTTC.

The CDR3 spells CSAQQGIAEAFF. The CDR3 region has the DNA TGCAGTGCCCAACAGGGGATCGCTGAAGCTTTCTTT. The chain combines TRBV20-1 with TRBJ1-1; TRBD1 aligns across 7 bases. CDR3 length: 12 residues. CDR1 and CDR2 (germline): DFQATT, SNEGSKA (reference sequence). V lost 6 bases and J lost 6; bases outside the gene matches: 7.

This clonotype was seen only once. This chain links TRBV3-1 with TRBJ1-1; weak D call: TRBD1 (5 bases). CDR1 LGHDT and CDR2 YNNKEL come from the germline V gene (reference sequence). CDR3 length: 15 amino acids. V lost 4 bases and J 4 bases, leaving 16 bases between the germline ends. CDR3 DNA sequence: TGTGCCAGCAGCCCGACACCCGTGGGGGGCACTGAAGCTTTCTTT. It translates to CASSPTPVGGTEAFF.

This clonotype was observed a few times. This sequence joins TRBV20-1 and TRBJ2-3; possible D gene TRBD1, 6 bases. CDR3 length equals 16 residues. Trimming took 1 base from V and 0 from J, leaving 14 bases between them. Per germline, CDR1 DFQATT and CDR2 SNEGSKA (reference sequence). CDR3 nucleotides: TGCAGTGCTAGAGCTCGGGACACTACTAGCACAGATACGCAGTATTTT. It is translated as CSARARDTTSTDTQYF.

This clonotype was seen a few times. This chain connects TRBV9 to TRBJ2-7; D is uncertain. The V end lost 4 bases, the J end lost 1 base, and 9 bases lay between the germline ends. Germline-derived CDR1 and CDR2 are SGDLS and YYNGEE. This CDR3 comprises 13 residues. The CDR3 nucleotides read TGTGCCAGCAGCACAGACCCATCCTACGAGCAGTACTTC. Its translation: CASSTDPSYEQYF.

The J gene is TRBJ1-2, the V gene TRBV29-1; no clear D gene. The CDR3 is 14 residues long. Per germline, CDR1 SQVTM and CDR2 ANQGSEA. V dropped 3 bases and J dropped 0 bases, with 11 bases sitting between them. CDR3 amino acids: CSVDGVRANYGYTF. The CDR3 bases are TGCAGCGTTGACGGGGTTCGGGCTAACTATGGCTACACCTTC.

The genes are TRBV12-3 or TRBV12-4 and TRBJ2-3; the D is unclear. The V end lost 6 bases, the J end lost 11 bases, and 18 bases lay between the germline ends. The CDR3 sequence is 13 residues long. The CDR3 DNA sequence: TGTGCCAGCAGCCGTGTCCTCCTCTATGGGCAGTATTTT. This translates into CASSRVLLYGQYF.

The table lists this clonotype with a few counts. The DNA of the CDR3 is TGTGCCAGCAGCGACGAGGGACTAGCGGTTACCTCCTACAATGAGCAGTTCTTC. Translated: CASSDEGLAVTSYNEQFF. This chain joins TRBV7-9 and TRBJ2-1, with 11 bases fitting TRBD2. Trimming at V came to 5 bases and at J to 0 bases, leaving 9 bases not matched to a gene. This CDR3 is built from 18 residues. Looked up from germline, CDR1 is SEHNR and CDR2 is FQNEAQ (reference sequence).